This record concerns one T cell receptor (beta chain) sequence. Germline lookup yields CDR1 GTSNPN and CDR2 SVGIG (reference sequence). Trimming took 4 bases from V and 2 from J, leaving 6 bases between them. CDR3 length equals 12 residues. A second PCR of about 7 to 12 cycles used a sample-barcoded 5' primer and a J-beta primer mix. TCRdb ran MiXCR on the 5' RACE reads and lists one entry per CDR3 protein. The sample has about 1.5 million distinct CDR3 sequences; approximately 42% are singletons. The source of the sample is a study of blood T cells in healthy people across ages. This chain connects TRBV30 to TRBJ2-1; D not certain. This receptor was taken from a woman aged 18-29 years in good health. Sequenced material: blood. The CDR3, as DNA: TGTGCCTGGAAAGAGCCCTACAATGAGCAGTTCTTC. It translates to CAWKEPYNEQFF.